This T cell receptor (beta chain) originates from a study of identical twins. CDR1 is MNHNS and CDR2 is SASEGT in the germline V gene. This CDR3 contains 14 residues. V dropped 6 bases and J dropped 7; count of bases not matched to a gene: 6. TCRdb re-analysed the 5' RACE reads in MiXCR, keeping a single row per CDR3 protein. Among 200,000 to 250,000 distinct CDR3 sequences listed, 6% to 9% were seen once. In this sample, this clonotype turned up a few times. These data were likewise used in another study, on yellow fever vaccine responses in identical twins.

The sequence was collected from a woman aged 18-29 years in good health. Sequencing was performed on memory (CD45RO+) T cells sorted from blood. V usage is TRBV6-1 and J usage is TRBJ1-6; TRBD1 matches 7 bases. The CDR3 spells CASRGGGLNSPLHF. The CDR3 region has the DNA TGTGCCAGCAGGGGAGGGGGCTTGAATTCACCCCTCCACTTT.